This TCR beta chain derives from a study of T cells in Graves' hyperthyroidism and ophthalmopathy. Study findings and constraints: Most expanded thyroid clonotypes above 0.001 recurred in blood.

Graves' hyperthyroidism was deemed stable given no ophthalmopathy progression within 18 months. The study left out patients who had uncontrolled infection, other autoimmune disease, pregnancy or lactation. RNA transcripts gave rise to amplified TCR beta CDR3 regions. Initially, a first-round RT-PCR of the TCR CDR3 employed the HTBI primer set. From the multiplex PCR reads, TCRdb called clonotypes with MiXCR, one entry per CDR3 protein. Here the sample spans a few hundred thousand distinct CDR3 sequences, under 60% being singletons. Concerning this clonotype itself: Its antigen is currently unknown.

V shed 1 base and J shed 9 bases, with 12 bases lying between them. The CDR3 has 13 residues. Looked up from germline, CDR1 is LNHDA and CDR2 is SQIVND (reference sequence). This chain links TRBV19 with TRBJ2-5, with D uncertain. Input material: peripheral blood or thyroid tissue (not recorded which). This sequence originates from a woman under 30 with Graves' hyperthyroidism. This CDR3 is CASSIVESQPQYF. The CDR3 nucleotides read TGTGCCAGTAGTATAGTTGAGTCCCAGCCCCAGTACTTC.